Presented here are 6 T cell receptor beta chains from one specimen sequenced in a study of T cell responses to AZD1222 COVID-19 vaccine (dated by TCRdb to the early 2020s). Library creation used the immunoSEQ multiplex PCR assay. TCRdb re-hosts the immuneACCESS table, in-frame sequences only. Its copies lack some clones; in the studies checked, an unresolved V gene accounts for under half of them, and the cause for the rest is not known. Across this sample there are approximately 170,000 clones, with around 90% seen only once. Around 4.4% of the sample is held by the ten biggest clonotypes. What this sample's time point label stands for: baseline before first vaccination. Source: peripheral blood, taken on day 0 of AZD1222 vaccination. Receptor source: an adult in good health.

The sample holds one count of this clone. The CDR3: CASSFTGGPSTDTQYF. Here the CDR3 DNA reads TGTGCCAGCAGCTTTACGGGAGGGCCTAGCACAGATACGCAGTATTTT. The chain carries TRBV5-4 and TRBJ2-3; 8 nucleotides match TRBD2. This CDR3 spans 16 amino acids. Germline assignment: CDR1 SGHNT and CDR2 YYREEE (reference sequence). V was pared by 2 bases and J by 0 bases, with 5 bases of the junction left unmatched.

CDR3 region: CASSLTNTEAFF. In DNA form, the CDR3 reads TGTGCCAGCAGTTTGACCAACACTGAAGCTTTCTTT. This chain connects TRBV28 to TRBJ1-1, with D unresolved. With 3 bases removed from V and 2 bases from J, the gap between germline ends came to 4 bases. This CDR3 has 12 amino acids. The germline CDR1 and CDR2 sequences are MDHEN and SYDVKM.

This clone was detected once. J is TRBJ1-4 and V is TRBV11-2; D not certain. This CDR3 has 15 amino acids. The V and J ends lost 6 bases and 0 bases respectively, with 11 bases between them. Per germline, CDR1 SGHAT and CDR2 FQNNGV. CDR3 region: CASSWSVATNEKLFF. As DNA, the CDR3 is TGTGCCAGCAGTTGGTCCGTTGCAACTAATGAAAAACTGTTTTTT. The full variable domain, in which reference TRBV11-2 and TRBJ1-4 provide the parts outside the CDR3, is EAGVAQSPRYKIIEKRQSVAFWCNPISGHATLYWYQQILGQGPKLLIQFQNNGVVDDSQLPKDRFSAERLKGVDSTLKIQPAKLEDSAVYLCASSWSVATNEKLFFGSGTQLSVL.

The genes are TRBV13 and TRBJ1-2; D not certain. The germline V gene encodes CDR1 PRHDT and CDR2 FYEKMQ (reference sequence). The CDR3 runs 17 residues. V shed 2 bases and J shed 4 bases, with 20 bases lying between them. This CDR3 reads CASSLLTLSADSYGYTF. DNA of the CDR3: TGTGCCAGCAGCTTATTAACCCTCTCGGCGGACTCCTATGGCTACACCTTC.

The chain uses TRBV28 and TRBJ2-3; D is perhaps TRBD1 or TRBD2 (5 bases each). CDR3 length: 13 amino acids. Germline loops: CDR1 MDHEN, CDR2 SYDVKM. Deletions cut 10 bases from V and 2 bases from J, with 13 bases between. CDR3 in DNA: TGTGCCACCTGGGACGGAGTCACAGATACGCAGTATTTT. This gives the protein CATWDGVTDTQYF.

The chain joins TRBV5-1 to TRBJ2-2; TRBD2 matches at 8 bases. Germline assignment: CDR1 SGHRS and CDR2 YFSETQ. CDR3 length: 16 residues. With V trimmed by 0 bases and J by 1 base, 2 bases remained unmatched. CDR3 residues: CASSLATSGNTGELFF. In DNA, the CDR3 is TGCGCCAGCAGCTTGGCTACTAGCGGGAACACCGGGGAGCTGTTTTTT.